Listed below are T cell receptor beta chains from one sample, sequenced in a study of cytomegalovirus exposure and HLA in healthy donors. Measured with immunoSEQ multiplex PCR; TCRdb has only the in-frame clones, and not every one. The table lists some 150,000 clones, 70% to 85% of them singletons. The sample was PBMCs. Receptors were obtained from a man in his forties in good health and CMV-seronegative. Each CDR3 is given with its conserved first and last residue. A D gene is named only where the DNA matches it firmly. Not all rows give a size; the values are once, few, many and, for expanded clones, a class.

- TRBJ2-4 TRBV6-1 - TGTGCCAGCAGTGAAGCTGGGCAGGGGATGGCCAAAAACAGTCAGTACTTC CASSEAGQGMAKNSQYF
- TRBJ2-1 TRBV11-1 TRBD1 TGTGCCAGCAGCTCGACGAGGTGGGGACAGGGTCCCCCGCGGGAGCAGTTCTTC CASSSTRWGQGPPREQFF
- TRBJ2-3 TRBV7-9 TRBD1 TGTGCCAGCAGCTCCGGACAGGGGGCAACAGATACGCAGTATTTT CASSSGQGATDTQYF
- TRBJ2-7 TRBV11-3 - TGTGCCAGCAGCTTTGACAGAAGCAACGAGCAGTACTTC CASSFDRSNEQYF
once TRBJ1-1 TRBV19 TRBD1 TGTGCCAGTAGCCTCCGACAGGGAGGAAACACTGAAGCTTTCTTT CASSLRQGGNTEAFF
- TRBJ2-7 TRBV11-1 - TGTGCCAGCAGCTTGGGGGGAAATACAGGGGACGAGCAGTACTTC CASSLGGNTGDEQYF
once TRBJ2-7 TRBV28 - TGTGCCAGCAGTTCGTGGGGGGAAGTTAGGGAGCAGTACTTC CASSSWGEVREQYF
- TRBJ2-7 TRBV23-1 TRBD2 TGCGCCAGCGGGGGGACTAGCGGATATTATACTTCCTACGAGCAGTACTTC CASGGTSGYYTSYEQYF
few TRBJ2-2 TRBV2 - TGTGCCAGCCTAAGGTCTCGGGAGACGGACGGGGAGCTGTTTTTT CASLRSRETDGELFF
once TRBJ1-3 TRBV28 - TGTGCCAGCAGTTTATTCGGCAGGCCCTCTGGAAACACCATATATTTT CASSLFGRPSGNTIYF
- TRBJ1-2 TRBV30 TRBD1 TGTGCCTGGAGGGGCGGACAGGGGAGTCGGGGCTACACCTTC CAWRGGQGSRGYTF
- TRBJ2-5 TRBV11-2 - TGTGCCAGCACCAAAATCGGTTTACAGCCCTCGGAGACCCAGTACTTC CASTKIGLQPSETQYF
few TRBJ1-4 TRBV5-8 - TGTGCCAGCAGCTTCGGCAGGGGAAACACGAAAAATGAAAAACTGTTTTTT CASSFGRGNTKNEKLFF
- TRBJ2-1 TRBV28 TRBD2 TGTGCCAGCAGTCGCCCCGGACTAGCGGGAGGGGGGAATGAGCAGTTCTTC CASSRPGLAGGGNEQFF
- TRBJ2-7 TRBV28 - TGTGCCAGCAGTCACAGGACGGAGGGCTTAAGGGAGCAGTACTTC CASSHRTEGLREQYF
- TRBJ1-1 TRBV6-5 - TGTGCCAGCAGTAGGGGAGGGACTGAAGCTTTCTTT CASSRGGTEAFF
- TRBJ1-5 TRBV2 TRBD1 TGTGCCAGCAGGGCCAGGACAGGGGGGGATCAGCCCCAGCATTTT CASRARTGGDQPQHF
- TRBJ1-2 TRBV2 - TGTGCCAGCAGTGATGGTACAGACGCACCCGGCTACACCTTC CASSDGTDAPGYTF
- TRBJ2-1 TRBV14 TRBD1 TGTGCCAGCAGCCATAACAGGGGTAAGGGTGAGCAGTTCTTC CASSHNRGKGEQFF
once TRBJ1-6 TRBV6-4 TRBD1 TGTGCCAGCAGTGACTCGATAGGGGACAGGGTAGGATCACCCCTCCACTTT CASSDSIGDRVGSPLHF
few TRBJ2-3 TRBV27 - TGTGCCAGCAGATTCGGGGGTGGGGTCCCAGATACGCAGTATTTT CASRFGGGVPDTQYF
- TRBJ1-4 TRBV4-3 TRBD1 TGCGCCAGCAGCCCCCGGGACAGTAGAACAACTAATGAAAAACTGTTTTTT CASSPRDSRTTNEKLFF
- TRBJ1-2 TRBV7-8 - TGTGCCAGCAGCCAAGTCGGGGGGGGAGGCTACACCTTC CASSQVGGGGYTF
- TRBJ2-1 TRBV5-6 - TGTGCCAGCAGCTTGCTCGATGAGCAGTTCTTC CASSLLDEQFF
- TRBJ2-7 TRBV6-1 - TGTGCCAGCTTGAACGCGGGTGGGCACGAGCAGTACTTC CASLNAGGHEQYF
- TRBJ1-2 TRBV27 - TGTGCCAGCAGTTTTAAAGGGGCCTATGGCTACACCTTC CASSFKGAYGYTF
few TRBJ2-2 TRBV7-6 TRBD2 TGTGCCAGCAGCTTGGGGACTAGCGGGAACACCGGGGAGCTGTTTTTT CASSLGTSGNTGELFF
- TRBJ2-7 TRBV6-1 - TGTGCCAGCGCGACAGACCGAGAGTGGGAGCAGTACTTC CASATDREWEQYF
- TRBJ2-3 TRBV14 - TGTGCCAGCAGCCCCCCCCCAGGGAGGAGCACAGATACGCAGTATTTT CASSPPPGRSTDTQYF
- TRBJ2-7 TRBV7-2 TRBD1 TGTGCCAGCAGCTCCGCCGGGGGACAGGGCTACGAGCAGTACTTC CASSSAGGQGYEQYF
few TRBJ1-5 TRBV6-1 - TGTGCCAGCAGCTACGGCGGGTTAGATCAGCCCCAGCATTTT CASSYGGLDQPQHF
- TRBJ2-1 TRBV18 TRBD1 TGTGCCAGCTCACCACCGGCGGCGACAGGGTTTTACAATGAGCAGTTCTTC CASSPPAATGFYNEQFF
few TRBJ2-1 TRBV7-6 TRBD2 TGTGCCAGCAGCTTAGCCGGCGGGAGGGCCTACAATGAGCAGTTCTTC CASSLAGGRAYNEQFF
- TRBJ1-2 TRBV19 TRBD1 TGTGCCAGTAGTTTACGGGACAGGTCCTATGGCTACACCTTC CASSLRDRSYGYTF
- TRBJ2-2 TRBV5-4 - TGTGCCAGCTCGCGAGGACTCACCGGGGAGCTGTTTTTT CASSRGLTGELFF
- TRBJ2-1 TRBV7-9 - TGTTCCAGCAGCTTAGCGTCCGGGAGCTCCTACAATGAGCAGTTCTTC CSSSLASGSSYNEQFF
- TRBJ2-7 TRBV5-1 TRBD1 TGCGCCAGCAGCTCCGGGACAGGGGGTTCCTACGAGCAGTACTTC CASSSGTGGSYEQYF
- TRBJ2-7 TRBV5-1 TRBD2 TGCGCCAGCAGCTTGTCGTCTAGCGGGAGGGCCGGCGAGCAGTACTTC CASSLSSSGRAGEQYF
- TRBJ2-6 TRBV5-6 - TGTGCCAGCAGCTTGGGGAGGGCTGGGGCCAACGGCCTGACTTTC CASSLGRAGANGLTF
- TRBJ2-7 TRBV5-6 TRBD2 TGTGCCAGCAGCTTGCTAGCGGGACGCTACGAGCAGTACTTC CASSLLAGRYEQYF
- TRBJ2-7 TRBV7-8 TRBD1 TGTGCCAGCAGCTCTAGCATCGGGACAGCACTCTACGAGCAGTACTTC CASSSSIGTALYEQYF
once TRBJ1-1 TRBV4-1 TRBD1 TGCGCCAGCAGCCAAGTTGCAGGGGGAGAGTTAGTAGCTTTCTTT CASSQVAGGELVAFF
- TRBJ2-7 TRBV28 TRBD1 TGTGCCAGCAGTTTAGGTGGACAGGGTCCTTACGAGCAGTACTTC CASSLGGQGPYEQYF
- TRBJ2-3 TRBV29-1 TRBD2 TGCAGCGTTGAAGGTGGCGGGCTAGCGGGAGTTACAGATACGCAGTATTTT CSVEGGGLAGVTDTQYF
- TRBJ2-7 TRBV30 - TGTGCCTGGAGTTCCGCCCCACTAGGGTTCGACGAGCAGTACTTC CAWSSAPLGFDEQYF
- TRBJ1-4 TRBV30 TRBD1 TGTGCCTGGAGAAGGGGACAGGGGATCTGGGCAACTAATGAAAAACTGTTTTTT CAWRRGQGIWATNEKLFF
once TRBJ2-3 TRBV19 TRBD2 TGTGCCAGTAGTCAACTAGCGGGAGGCCCACGGGATACGCAGTATTTT CASSQLAGGPRDTQYF
- TRBJ1-2 TRBV7-9 - TGTGCCAGCAGCTTAGGAGGAATTCCTAACTATGGCTACACCTTC CASSLGGIPNYGYTF
- TRBJ2-4 TRBV5-1 TRBD2 TGCGCCAGCAGCCCAGGGAGGGGAAACATTCAGTACTTC CASSPGRGNIQYF
- TRBJ1-1 TRBV6-6 - TGTGCCAGCAGTTACCTTAACACTGAAGCTTTCTTT CASSYLNTEAFF
few TRBJ1-1 TRBV19 - TGTGCCAGTAGTGAGCAGGGTTCTGAAGCTTTCTTT CASSEQGSEAFF
- TRBJ2-2 TRBV9 TRBD2 TGTGCCAGCAGTGCAAGCGGGAGTCGGACCGGGGAGCTGTTTTTT CASSASGSRTGELFF
- TRBJ2-7 TRBV28 TRBD1 TGTGCCAGCAGTTTAGAAGGGGGCGGTATCTACGAGCAGTACTTC CASSLEGGGIYEQYF
- TRBJ2-1 TRBV6-1 TRBD2 TGTGCCAGCAGTGCCCTGACGGTCCTAGCGGGAGGTTACAATGAGCAGTTCTTC CASSALTVLAGGYNEQFF
- TRBJ2-1 TRBV9 TRBD2 TGTGCCAGCAGCGTTGGGCGGGGGGGATACAATGAGCAGTTCTTC CASSVGRGGYNEQFF